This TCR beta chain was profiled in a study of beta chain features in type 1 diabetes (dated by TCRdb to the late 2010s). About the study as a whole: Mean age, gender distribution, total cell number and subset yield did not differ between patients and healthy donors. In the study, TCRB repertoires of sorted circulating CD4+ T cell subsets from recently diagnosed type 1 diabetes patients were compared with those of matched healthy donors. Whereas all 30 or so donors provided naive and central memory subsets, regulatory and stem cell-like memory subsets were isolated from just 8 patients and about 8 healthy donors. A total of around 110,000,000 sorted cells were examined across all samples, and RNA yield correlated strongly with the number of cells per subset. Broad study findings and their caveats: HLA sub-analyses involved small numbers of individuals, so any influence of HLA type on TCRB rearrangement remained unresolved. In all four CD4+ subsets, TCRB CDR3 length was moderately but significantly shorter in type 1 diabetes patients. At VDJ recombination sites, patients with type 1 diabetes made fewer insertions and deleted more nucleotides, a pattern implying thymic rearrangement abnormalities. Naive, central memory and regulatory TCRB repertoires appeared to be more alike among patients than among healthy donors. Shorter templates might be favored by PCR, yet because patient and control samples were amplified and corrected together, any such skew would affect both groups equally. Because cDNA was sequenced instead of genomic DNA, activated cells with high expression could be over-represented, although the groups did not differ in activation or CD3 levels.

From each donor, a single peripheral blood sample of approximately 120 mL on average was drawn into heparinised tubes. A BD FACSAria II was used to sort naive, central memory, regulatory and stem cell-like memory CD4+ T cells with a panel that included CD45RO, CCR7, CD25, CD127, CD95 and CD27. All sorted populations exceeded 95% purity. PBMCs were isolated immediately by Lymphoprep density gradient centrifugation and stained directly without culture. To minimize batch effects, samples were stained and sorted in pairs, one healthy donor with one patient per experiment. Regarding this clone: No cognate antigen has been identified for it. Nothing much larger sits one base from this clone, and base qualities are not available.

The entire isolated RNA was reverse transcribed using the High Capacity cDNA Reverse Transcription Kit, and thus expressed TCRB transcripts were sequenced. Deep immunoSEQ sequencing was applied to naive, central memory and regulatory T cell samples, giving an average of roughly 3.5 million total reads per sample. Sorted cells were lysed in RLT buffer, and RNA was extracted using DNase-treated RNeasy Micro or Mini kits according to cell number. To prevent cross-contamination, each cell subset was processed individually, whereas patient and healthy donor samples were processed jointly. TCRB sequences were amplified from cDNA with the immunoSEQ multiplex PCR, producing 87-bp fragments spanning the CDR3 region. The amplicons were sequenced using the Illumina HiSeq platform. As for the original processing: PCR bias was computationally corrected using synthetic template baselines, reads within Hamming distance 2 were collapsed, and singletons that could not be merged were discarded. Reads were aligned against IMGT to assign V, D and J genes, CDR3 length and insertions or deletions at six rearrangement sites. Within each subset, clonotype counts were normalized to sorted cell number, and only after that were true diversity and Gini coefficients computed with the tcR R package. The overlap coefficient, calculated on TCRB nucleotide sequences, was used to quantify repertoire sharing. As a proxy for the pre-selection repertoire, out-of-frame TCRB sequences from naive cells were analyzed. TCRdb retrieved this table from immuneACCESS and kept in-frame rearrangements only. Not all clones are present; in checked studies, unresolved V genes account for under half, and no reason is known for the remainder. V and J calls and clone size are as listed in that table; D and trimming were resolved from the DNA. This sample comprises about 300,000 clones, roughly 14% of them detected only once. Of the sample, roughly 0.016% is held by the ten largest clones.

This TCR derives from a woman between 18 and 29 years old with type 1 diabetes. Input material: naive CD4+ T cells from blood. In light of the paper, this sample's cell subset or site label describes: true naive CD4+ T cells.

The CDR3 protein: CASPKMAGSDEQFF. The DNA sequence is given as TGTGCCAGCCCGAAAATGGCGGGGTCAGATGAGCAGTTCTTC. The sequence links TRBV2 to TRBJ2-1, and TRBD2 may be the D gene, going by 6 matching bases. The CDR3, from cysteine to phenylalanine, totals 14 residues. The CDR3 DNA has 42 bases and is translated from base 1. V and J lose 8 bases and 8 bases, and a span of 19 bases separates them. CDR1 is given as SNHLY and CDR2 as FYNNEI, both from the germline V gene.